These 22 T cell receptor beta chains share one sample of origin, sequenced in a study of neurological immune-mediated disorders. TCRdb recomputed calls from the 5' RACE reads with MiXCR, one row per CDR3 protein. The table records approximately 16,000 distinct CDR3 sequences, 8.5% to 10% of them present only once. Source material: CD8+ T cells from blood. The receptors here all came from a man aged 50 to 60 in good health.

This clonotype was seen at least ten times. The chain uses TRBV29-1 and TRBJ2-7; tentatively, D is TRBD1 (6 bases). The ends were cut back, 4 bases at V and 3 bases at J, with 13 bases in the middle. Germline V lookup: CDR1 SQVTM, CDR2 ANQGSEA. The CDR3 contains 13 residues. The CDR3 loop reads CSVVGTLFYEQYF. CDR3 nucleotide sequence: TGCAGCGTTGTTGGGACATTATTCTACGAGCAGTACTTC.

This clonotype was recorded at least ten times. The chain links TRBV29-1 to TRBJ2-7; 10 bases are shared with TRBD1. Germline CDR1 reads SQVTM; CDR2 reads ANQGSEA. V lost 2 bases to trimming and J lost 2 bases; unmatched junction nucleotides: 3. CDR3 length equals 14 residues. The CDR3 spells CSVEPGQGTYEQYF. The CDR3 nucleotides are TGCAGCGTTGAACCGGGACAGGGGACCTACGAGCAGTACTTC.

The sample holds many counts of this clonotype. The chain employs TRBV18 and TRBJ1-1; 7 bases map to TRBD1. V shed 6 bases and J 3 bases; nucleotides not matched to a gene: 10. The germline gives CDR1 KGHSH, CDR2 LQKENI. The CDR3 runs 15 residues. The CDR3 nucleotides are TGTGCCAGCTCCCTAATGTCAGGGGGTCACACTGAAGCTTTCTTT. This gives the protein CASSLMSGGHTEAFF.

This clonotype showed up many times. This rearrangement joins TRBV9 to TRBJ2-2; D is possibly TRBD2 (5 bases). This CDR3 has 18 residues. The V end lost 0 bases, the J end lost 3 bases, and 18 bases lay between the germline ends. Germline loops: CDR1 SGDLS, CDR2 YYNGEE. CDR3 amino acids: CASSVDGVGSGDTGELFF. CDR3 nucleotide sequence: TGTGCCAGCAGCGTAGATGGGGTGGGGTCCGGGGACACCGGGGAGCTGTTTTTT.

V and J are TRBV5-1 and TRBJ2-5; 7 positions agree with TRBD1. CDR3 size: 15 residues. With V trimmed by 4 bases and J by 5 bases, 11 bases remained unmatched. CDR1 and CDR2 (germline): SGHRS, YFSETQ. The CDR3 DNA reads as TGCGCCAGCAGCAAGGAACAGGGGACGAGGGAGACCCAGTACTTC. Encoded protein: CASSKEQGTRETQYF.

This clonotype was detected ten times or more. The chain combines TRBV15 with TRBJ2-7; perhaps TRBD2 as D (5 bases). CDR3 length equals 14 residues. V lost 0 bases and J lost 2, with 8 bases in between. From germline, CDR1 is LNHNV and CDR2 YYDKDF (reference sequence). CDR3 protein: CATSRDPTTYEQYF. CDR3 nucleotides: TGTGCCACCAGCAGAGATCCGACTACCTACGAGCAGTACTTC.

This clonotype was seen repeatedly, ten times or more. The chain uses TRBV6-6 and TRBJ1-6, with D perhaps TRBD1 (5 bases). Germline V gene data show CDR1 as MNHNY and CDR2 as SVGAGI (reference sequence). Trimming cost V 0 bases and J 10 bases, with 13 bases left between them. The CDR3 runs 15 residues. The CDR3 DNA sequence: TGTGCCAGCAGTTACTCGAACCGTCAGGGATCACCCCTCCACTTT. Its translation is CASSYSNRQGSPLHF.

There are many counts of this clonotype. The V call is TRBV29-1, the J call TRBJ2-7, with TRBD1 matching 11 bases. Germline V lookup: CDR1 SQVTM, CDR2 ANQGSEA. This CDR3 spans 17 amino acids. Unmatched junction bases numbered 11, after V lost 0 bases and J lost 4 bases. CDR3 coding DNA: TGCAGCGTTGAAGATCCGGGGACAGGGGGTTTAGAATACGAGCAGTACTTC. It is translated as CSVEDPGTGGLEYEQYF.

Many counts were recorded for this clonotype. The CDR3 protein is CASSPPARAGEEETQYF. CDR3 DNA sequence: TGCGCCAGCAGCCCTCCTGCGAGAGCGGGAGAAGAGGAGACCCAGTACTTC. The genes are TRBV4-1 and TRBJ2-5, with TRBD2 identical over 8 bases. The junction had 15 bases not matched to a gene; V was cut back by 4 bases and J by 5 bases. Germline V gene lookup returns CDR1 MGHRA and CDR2 YSYEKL. The CDR3 totals 17 residues.

This clonotype was seen at least ten times. The rearrangement joins TRBV4-2 to TRBJ2-7; tentative D call: TRBD2 (6 bases). The CDR3 loop spans 14 amino acids. Germline CDR1 and CDR2: LGHNA and YNFKEQ. V lost 4 bases and J 1 base, leaving 11 bases between the germline ends. As DNA, the CDR3 is TGTGCCAGCAGCCCGGGAGCGACTTCCTACGAGCAGTACTTC. It encodes CASSPGATSYEQYF.

This clonotype was counted at least ten times. The rearrangement links TRBV16 to TRBJ1-5; TRBD1 agrees at 8 bases. CDR1 is KGHSY and CDR2 is FQNENV in the germline V gene. V was clipped by 3 bases and J by 6 bases; unmatched bases: 7. The CDR3 loop spans 15 amino acids. The CDR3 DNA reads TGTGCCAGCAGCCACTCGGCAGGGGGCCGTCAGCCCCAGCATTTT. This translates into CASSHSAGGRQPQHF.

This clonotype was seen many times. V is TRBV20-1 and J is TRBJ2-7; the D gene could be TRBD1 or TRBD2 (5 bases each). Germline CDR1 and CDR2: DFQATT and SNEGSKA (reference sequence). The CDR3 loop spans 14 amino acids. Trimming took 6 bases from V and 3 from J, leaving 18 bases between them. The CDR3 coding sequence is TGCAGTGCGAGACCCGGGACGCAGGACTACGAGCAGTACTTC. It codes for CSARPGTQDYEQYF.

This clonotype has ten or more counts. The rearrangement joins TRBV18 to TRBJ2-7; 9 nucleotides match TRBD1. CDR3 size: 15 residues. V gave up 4 bases and J gave up 4 bases; unmatched junction bases: 8. Germline V CDR1 and CDR2: KGHSH, LQKENI. In DNA form, the CDR3 reads TGTGCCAGCTCACTGGACAGGGGAAATCTTTACGAGCAGTACTTC. Translated, it gives CASSLDRGNLYEQYF.

J is TRBJ2-7 and V is TRBV5-5; tentatively, D is TRBD2 (5 bases). CDR1 and CDR2 from the germline V gene are SGHKS and YYEKEE (reference sequence). The V end lost 7 bases, the J end lost 3 bases, and 14 bases lay between the germline ends. The CDR3 has 13 residues. In DNA form, the CDR3 reads TGTGCCAGCCGCTATACGGGAAACTACGAGCAGTACTTC. This translates into CASRYTGNYEQYF.

This clonotype was observed many times. V gene TRBV29-1 combines with J gene TRBJ1-1; no reliable D call. This CDR3 contains 11 residues. Deletions cut 6 bases from V and 6 bases from J, with 11 bases between. From germline, CDR1 is SQVTM and CDR2 ANQGSEA. CDR3 in amino acids: CSVEGVSEAFF. The CDR3 region has the DNA TGCAGCGTCGAGGGAGTGTCTGAAGCTTTCTTT.

This clonotype is categorized as medium-sized (0.01 to 0.1%). The chain employs TRBV6-2 or TRBV6-3 and TRBJ2-2; 10 positions agree with TRBD2. With V trimmed by 5 bases and J by 3 bases, 3 bases remained unmatched. This CDR3 has 15 residues. The V gene's germline CDR1 is MNHEY and CDR2 SVGEGT. CDR3 sequence (DNA): TGTGCCAGCAGTCAAAGCGGGAGGGACACCGGGGAGCTGTTTTTT. Translation: CASSQSGRDTGELFF.

This clonotype was observed many times. This sequence joins TRBV20-1 and TRBJ2-7; tentatively, D is TRBD2 (5 bases). The V end lost 0 bases, the J end lost 5 bases, and 8 bases lay between the germline ends. Germline CDR1 reads DFQATT; CDR2 reads SNEGSKA (reference sequence). CDR3 size: 12 residues. In DNA form, the CDR3 reads TGCAGTGCTAGAGACGGGGTCCACGAGCAGTACTTC. Amino acids: CSARDGVHEQYF.

This clonotype was detected ten times or more. V gene TRBV7-2 combines with J gene TRBJ2-2; possibly TRBD2 for D (5 bases). V dropped 5 bases and J dropped 8 bases, with 15 bases sitting between them. The CDR3 consists of 14 residues. CDR1 and CDR2 (germline): SGHTA, FQGNSA. This chain's CDR3 is CASSQLAGMGELFF. In nucleotides, the CDR3 is TGTGCCAGCAGCCAGCTGGCGGGTATGGGGGAGCTGTTTTTT.

This clonotype was counted a few times. The chain has TRBV27 and TRBJ2-1; 8 bases align to TRBD2. Germline-derived CDR1 and CDR2 are MNHEY and SMNVEV (reference sequence). Germline trimming cut 0 bases from V and 2 bases from J; bases unmatched to any gene: 3. The CDR3 length is 16 residues. The CDR3, as DNA: TGTGCCAGCAGTTTATCGCAGACTAGCGCCTACAATGAGCAGTTCTTC. This sequence encodes CASSLSQTSAYNEQFF.

The table lists this clonotype with many counts. The chain joins TRBV5-1 to TRBJ2-2; D unclear. The length of the CDR3 is 12 residues. The ends were cut back, 1 base at V and 6 bases at J, with 4 bases in the middle. CDR1 is SGHRS and CDR2 is YFSETQ in the germline V gene. CDR3 residues: CASSLIAGELFF. CDR3 DNA: TGCGCCAGCAGCTTGATAGCCGGGGAGCTGTTTTTT.

This clonotype was counted ten times or more. The chain has TRBV28 and TRBJ2-7; TRBD2 might be the D (7 bases). The germline CDR1 and CDR2 sequences are MDHEN and SYDVKM. V gave up 1 base and J gave up 0 bases, with 13 bases separating them. This CDR3 contains 16 residues. DNA of the CDR3: TGTGCCAGCAGTTTATCGGGGGCGGGGGACTCCTACGAGCAGTACTTC. It specifies CASSLSGAGDSYEQYF.

This clonotype was recorded at least ten times. The chain employs TRBV12-3 or TRBV12-4 and TRBJ2-3; TRBD2 matches 10 bases. Trimming cost V 3 bases and J 3 bases; bases outside gene matches: 12. The CDR3 has 18 residues. The CDR3: CASSFFLAGAGVTDTQYF. In DNA, the CDR3 is TGTGCCAGCAGTTTTTTCCTAGCGGGAGCGGGAGTGACAGATACGCAGTATTTT.